These 21 T cell receptor beta chains share one sample of origin, sequenced in a study of T cells after yellow fever vaccination. TCRdb reprocessed the 5' RACE reads with MiXCR, giving one entry per CDR3 protein. This sample carries nearly 550,000 distinct CDR3 sequences, under 25% of them seen once, and the ten largest clones take roughly an eighth. The material was PBMCs, obtained 15 days after the yellow fever booster vaccination. These TCRs come from a man aged 25-40 years who received the YFV17D yellow fever vaccine.

This clonotype was observed a few times. This sequence joins TRBV29-1 and TRBJ1-1, with D perhaps matching TRBD1 (5 bases). The CDR3 has 14 residues. Trimming removed 4 bases from V and 0 bases from J, with 12 bases in between. From germline, CDR1 is SQVTM and CDR2 ANQGSEA. The CDR3 nucleotides are TGCAGCGTTGCTGTTAGGGGCATGAACACTGAAGCTTTCTTT. It specifies CSVAVRGMNTEAFF.

This clonotype has only a few counts. The V gene is TRBV20-1, the J gene TRBJ2-3; a possible D gene is TRBD2 (5 bases). This CDR3 has 14 amino acids. Trimming stripped 2 bases from V and 1 base from J, with 10 bases between. CDR1 DFQATT and CDR2 SNEGSKA come from the germline V gene (reference sequence). Here the CDR3 reads CSARFPGGTDTQYF. The CDR3 DNA follows: TGCAGTGCTAGATTCCCCGGGGGCACAGATACGCAGTATTTT.

This rearrangement joins TRBV14 to TRBJ1-1; TRBD1 matches 10 bases. Looked up from germline, CDR1 is SGHDN and CDR2 is FVKESK. The CDR3 is made up of 17 amino acids. The J segment lost 4 bases and the V segment lost 4 bases, leaving 12 bases of the junction unmatched. CDR3 bases: TGTGCCAGCAGCCCTACTGGACAGGGGGTAGTCAGCACTGAAGCTTTCTTT. This codes for CASSPTGQGVVSTEAFF.

This clonotype has just a few counts. V is TRBV6-4 and J is TRBJ1-1, with D unresolved. This CDR3 comprises 13 residues. CDR1 is MRHNA and CDR2 is SNTAGT in the germline V gene. Trimming took 3 bases from V and 1 from J, leaving 6 bases between them. The chain's CDR3 is CASSETWNTEAFF. Written as DNA, the CDR3 is TGTGCCAGCAGTGAAACATGGAACACTGAAGCTTTCTTT.

CDR3 sequence (DNA): TGTGCCAGCAGTCGCCGCCGCGCGAACACCGGGGAGCTGTTTTTT. Amino acids: CASSRRRANTGELFF. V gene TRBV27 combines with J gene TRBJ2-2; no clear D gene. Deletions cut 5 bases from V and 0 bases from J, with 10 bases between. The CDR3 runs 15 residues. Looked up from germline, CDR1 is MNHEY and CDR2 is SMNVEV (reference sequence).

This clonotype was seen a handful of times. The gene calls are TRBV9 and TRBJ2-1, with no clear D. Germline CDR1 and CDR2: SGDLS and YYNGEE. This CDR3 is 16 amino acids long. The V end lost 0 bases, the J end lost 0 bases, and 10 bases lay between the germline ends. Here the CDR3 DNA reads TGTGCCAGCAGCGTAGCTAGGGTAACCTCCTACAATGAGCAGTTCTTC. This sequence encodes CASSVARVTSYNEQFF.

The rearrangement joins TRBV9 to TRBJ2-1; TRBD2 matches 11 bases. Germline-derived CDR1 and CDR2 are SGDLS and YYNGEE. V shed 3 bases, J shed 0 bases, and the junction held 11 bases outside the gene matches. The CDR3 is made up of 19 amino acids. The CDR3 loop reads CASSAYGLAGGGSYNEQFF. The CDR3 DNA reads as TGTGCCAGCAGCGCCTATGGACTAGCGGGTGGGGGCTCCTACAATGAGCAGTTCTTC.

This clonotype was observed a handful of times. This chain links TRBV29-1 with TRBJ2-7; 7 bases fit TRBD1. V gave up 6 bases and J gave up 2 bases; unmatched junction bases: 4. Germline V gives CDR1 SQVTM, CDR2 ANQGSEA. The CDR3 is 12 amino acids. Written as DNA, the CDR3 is TGCAGCGTAAATCAGGGGGCCTACGAGCAGTACTTC. This encodes CSVNQGAYEQYF.

The genes are TRBV9 and TRBJ2-2; 9 nucleotides agree with TRBD1. Germline CDR1 is SGDLS and CDR2 is YYNGEE. The CDR3 totals 16 residues. With V trimmed by 6 bases and J by 3 bases, 9 bases remained unmatched. CDR3 coding DNA: TGTGCCAGCACCGACCGGGACAGGGTATACACCGGGGAGCTGTTTTTT. Encoded protein: CASTDRDRVYTGELFF.

CDR3 sequence (DNA): TGCAGTGTCAAGAGGCGGGCAGGTAGGAATGAGCAGTTCTTC. It translates to CSVKRRAGRNEQFF. This chain connects TRBV20-1 to TRBJ2-1, with D possibly being TRBD2 (5 bases). Trimming left V 7 bases short and J 7 bases short, with 20 bases between. Germline V gene sequence: CDR1 DFQATT, CDR2 SNEGSKA (reference sequence). CDR3 length: 14 amino acids.

The chain carries TRBV6-2 or TRBV6-3 and TRBJ1-1; 8 bases agree with TRBD1. The V segment lost 7 bases and the J segment 4 bases; nucleotides outside the gene matches: 5. This CDR3 spans 13 amino acids. The V gene's germline CDR1 is MNHEY and CDR2 SVGEGT. The DNA of the CDR3 is TGTGCCAGCATCCCCCAGGGGGCCACTGAAGCTTTCTTT. Protein sequence: CASIPQGATEAFF.

This clonotype was seen more than once but under ten times. The chain carries TRBV4-1 and TRBJ2-3; a weak D match, TRBD2 (6 bases). This CDR3 spans 14 amino acids. Deletions cut 1 base from V and 4 bases from J, with 9 bases between. Germline CDR1 MGHRA, CDR2 YSYEKL. The CDR3 region is CASSQGPGADTQYF. The DNA for the CDR3 is TGCGCCAGCAGCCAAGGACCGGGGGCAGATACGCAGTATTTT.

The V call is TRBV29-1, the J call TRBJ2-7; tentative D call: TRBD2 (6 bases). This CDR3 spans 13 amino acids. V dropped 8 bases and J dropped 5 bases, with 19 bases sitting between them. Germline assignment: CDR1 SQVTM and CDR2 ANQGSEA. Written as DNA, the CDR3 is TGCAGCTTTTCGGAGGGGCAAGGAGACGAGCAGTACTTC. Protein product: CSFSEGQGDEQYF.

The J gene is TRBJ2-3, the V gene TRBV4-2; the D is unclear. V was shortened by 8 bases and J by 6 bases, with 9 bases between the two germline ends. This CDR3 contains 11 residues. Per germline, CDR1 LGHNA and CDR2 YNFKEQ. This CDR3 reads CASGPRDTQYF. The CDR3 nucleotides read TGTGCCAGCGGACCCCGGGATACGCAGTATTTT.

The chain recombines TRBV12-3 or TRBV12-4 with TRBJ2-1; 12 bases align to TRBD2. J was trimmed by 8 bases and V by 6 bases; bases with no gene match: 5. This CDR3 comprises 14 residues. CDR3 residues: CASRSSGRAYEQFF. The CDR3 DNA follows: TGTGCCAGCAGATCTAGCGGGAGGGCCTATGAGCAGTTCTTC.

The gene calls are TRBV7-9 and TRBJ1-5; D remains unclear. The CDR3 loop spans 14 amino acids. V dropped 2 bases and J dropped 5 bases, with 10 bases sitting between them. Looked up from germline, CDR1 is SEHNR and CDR2 is FQNEAQ (reference sequence). For the CDR3, the DNA is TGTGCCAGCAGCTTATCTTCTCCGGATCAGCCCCAGCATTTT. Amino acid sequence: CASSLSSPDQPQHF.

This clonotype has only a few counts. The chain uses TRBV12-3 or TRBV12-4 and TRBJ2-7, with TRBD2 matching over 7 bases. This CDR3 comprises 14 residues. J was trimmed by 4 bases and V by 6 bases; bases with no gene match: 9. Written as DNA, the CDR3 is TGTGCCAGCAGCCCGGGGGAGGGCCGTTACGAGCAGTACTTC. Translated: CASSPGEGRYEQYF.

V and J are TRBV7-2 and TRBJ2-4; 9 nucleotides line up with TRBD1. The CDR3 is 15 residues long. CDR1 and CDR2 from the germline V gene are SGHTA and FQGNSA. The J segment lost 5 bases and the V segment lost 4 bases, leaving 6 bases of the junction unmatched. As DNA, the CDR3 is TGTGCCAGCAGCTCCCGTCGGACAGGGGAAAACATTCAGTACTTC. This codes for CASSSRRTGENIQYF. The full variable domain, in which reference TRBV7-2 and TRBJ2-4 provide the parts outside the CDR3, is GAGVSQSPSNKVTEKGKDVELRCDPISGHTALYWYRQSLGQGLEFLIYFQGNSAPDKSGLPSDRFSAERTGGSVSTLTIQRTQQEDSAVYLCASSSRRTGENIQYFGAGTRLSVL.

The J gene is TRBJ1-6, the V gene TRBV28, with TRBD1 matching over 8 bases. The V segment lost 7 bases and the J segment 7 bases; nucleotides outside the gene matches: 6. Germline V gene lookup returns CDR1 MDHEN and CDR2 SYDVKM. This CDR3 contains 14 residues. CDR3 nucleotide sequence: TGTGCCAGCACCCGGACAGGGAAGAATTCACCCCTCCACTTT. Translation gives CASTRTGKNSPLHF.

This clonotype was found a few times. The chain links TRBV2 to TRBJ2-7; TRBD1 matches 7 bases. Germline trimming cut 6 bases from V and 0 bases from J; bases unmatched to any gene: 5. The CDR3 extends over 14 amino acids. Germline lookup yields CDR1 SNHLY and CDR2 FYNNEI. This CDR3 reads CASREQGSSYEQYF. The CDR3 DNA follows: TGTGCCAGCAGAGAACAGGGGAGCTCCTACGAGCAGTACTTC.

The chain employs TRBV30 and TRBJ2-5, with 11 bases fitting TRBD1. CDR1 and CDR2 (germline): GTSNPN, SVGIG (reference sequence). J lost 5 bases, V lost 3 bases, and 5 bases had no gene match. The CDR3 contains 14 residues. CDR3 in DNA: TGTGCCTGGAGAGGACAGGGGGCGCGGGAGACCCAGTACTTC. Translation gives CAWRGQGARETQYF.